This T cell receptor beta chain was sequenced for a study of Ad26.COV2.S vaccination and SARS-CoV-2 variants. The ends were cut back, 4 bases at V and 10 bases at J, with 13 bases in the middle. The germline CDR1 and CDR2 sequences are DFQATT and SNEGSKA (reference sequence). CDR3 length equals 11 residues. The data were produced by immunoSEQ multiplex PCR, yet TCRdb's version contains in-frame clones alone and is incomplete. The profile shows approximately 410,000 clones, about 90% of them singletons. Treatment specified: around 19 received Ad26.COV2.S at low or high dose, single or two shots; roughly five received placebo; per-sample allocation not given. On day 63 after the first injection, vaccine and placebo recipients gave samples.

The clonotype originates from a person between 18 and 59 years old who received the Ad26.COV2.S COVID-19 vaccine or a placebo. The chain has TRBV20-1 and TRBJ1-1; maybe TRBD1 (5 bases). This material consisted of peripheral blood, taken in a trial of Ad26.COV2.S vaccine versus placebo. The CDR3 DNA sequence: TGCAGTGCTATTCCCGGGGGTATAGCTTTCTTT. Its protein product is CSAIPGGIAFF.